Here is one TCR beta chain with its context. Its cognate antigen is unknown. Unique molecular identifiers were used in preparing the TCRbeta library. TCRdb ran MiXCR on the PCR reads and lists one entry per CDR3 protein. The repertoire holds approximately 240,000 distinct CDR3 sequences, with approximately 10% as singletons. The sample is drawn from a study of T-cell reconstitution after alpha-beta-depleted transplantation in children. The J segment lost 8 bases and the V segment lost 5 bases, leaving 6 bases of the junction unmatched. The CDR3 spans 13 residues. Germline V gene data show CDR1 as SGHTA and CDR2 as FQGNSA. General study results and limits: T-cell numbers and diversity, one year after transplant, stemmed largely from T cells that were newly produced. Recipient T cells and thymic progenitors that survived were the source of the high TCRbeta diversity seen at day 60 in some patients. Several hundred graft clones that had expanded were reportedly the source of alpha-beta T cells about two months after transplant.

Sequencing was performed on PBMCs, taken before TCRalphabeta/CD19-depleted stem cell transplant. V gene TRBV7-2 combines with J gene TRBJ2-1; 7 bases match TRBD2. The TCR was taken from a child under two years old with acute myeloid leukemia, due to receive a stem cell transplant. This CDR3 is CASSPQRGDEQFF. The CDR3, as DNA: TGTGCCAGCAGCCCCCAACGGGGGGATGAGCAGTTCTTC.